This passage covers 24 T cell receptor beta chains from one sample sequenced in a study of OX40 agonist ivuxolimab in advanced cancers. Measured with immunoSEQ multiplex PCR; TCRdb has only the in-frame clones, and not every one. The sample includes 130,000 or so clones, around nine tenths of them seen just once. This specimen was CD4+ or CD8+ T cells sorted from blood, taken in a trial of the OX40 agonist ivuxolimab. All receptors come from an adult with an advanced solid tumor such as melanoma, head and neck, liver or kidney cancer.

The rearrangement links TRBV6-5 to TRBJ2-7; the D gene is possibly TRBD2 (5 bases). The V gene's germline CDR1 is MNHEY and CDR2 SVGAGI. The germline V and J ends were trimmed by 0 bases and 4 bases, with 16 bases remaining between them. The CDR3 is 16 amino acids. CDR3 protein: CASSYSLNGLLYEQYF. The CDR3, as DNA: TGTGCCAGCAGTTACTCGTTAAACGGACTGTTATACGAGCAGTACTTC.

The chain employs TRBV27 and TRBJ2-1; no reliable D call. Trimming pared 5 bases from V and 5 bases from J, leaving 13 bases between. Germline-derived CDR1 and CDR2 are MNHEY and SMNVEV (reference sequence). The CDR3 loop spans 14 amino acids. The CDR3 DNA is TGTGCCAGCAGTCCATTCACAGTTAACAATGAGCAGTTCTTC. This encodes CASSPFTVNNEQFF.

This rearrangement joins TRBV28 to TRBJ1-1; no reliable D call. Germline values: CDR1 MDHEN, CDR2 SYDVKM. V was pared by 6 bases and J by 1 base, with 15 bases between. The CDR3 is 15 residues long. The CDR3 spells CASSPTRTWNTEAFF. CDR3 coding DNA: TGTGCCAGCAGCCCCACCCGGACTTGGAACACTGAAGCTTTCTTT.

The rearrangement links TRBV4-2 to TRBJ1-5, with 8 bases fitting TRBD1. CDR1 LGHNA and CDR2 YNFKEQ come from the germline V gene. The J segment lost 5 bases and the V segment lost 4 bases, leaving 10 bases of the junction unmatched. The CDR3 sequence is 16 residues long. The CDR3 here is CASSRLQGESDQPQHF. CDR3 nucleotide sequence: TGTGCCAGCAGCCGATTACAGGGGGAAAGCGATCAGCCCCAGCATTTT.

Here the CDR3 reads CASSLWRAPNEQFF. In DNA form, the CDR3 reads TGTGCCAGCAGTTTGTGGCGGGCCCCCAATGAGCAGTTCTTC. The chain combines TRBV28 with TRBJ2-1, with D possibly TRBD2 on 5 matching bases. V was clipped by 3 bases and J by 6 bases, with 12 bases between them. The CDR3 totals 14 residues. Germline CDR1 and CDR2: MDHEN and SYDVKM.

This clone was picked up a small number of times. This chain connects TRBV13 to TRBJ2-5; unclear D gene. CDR3 length equals 16 residues. V was clipped by 0 bases and J by 7 bases, with 18 bases between them. CDR1 is PRHDT and CDR2 is FYEKMQ in the germline V gene (reference sequence). The CDR3 protein is CASSLGKLTRVGTQYF. CDR3 coding DNA: TGTGCCAGCAGCTTAGGTAAACTAACAAGAGTAGGGACCCAGTACTTC.

The rearrangement links TRBV5-1 to TRBJ2-4; maybe TRBD2 (6 bases). With 0 bases removed from V and 7 bases from J, the gap between germline ends came to 11 bases. Looked up from germline, CDR1 is SGHRS and CDR2 is YFSETQ. The CDR3 consists of 14 residues. The chain's CDR3 is CASSLGDSRNIQYF. As DNA, the CDR3 is TGCGCCAGCAGCTTGGGGGACTCCCGGAACATTCAGTACTTC.

The sample holds one count of this clone. The chain is built from TRBV28 and TRBJ2-7, with D possibly being TRBD1 or TRBD2 (6 bases each). CDR1 and CDR2 from the germline V gene are MDHEN and SYDVKM. V shed 3 bases and J shed 0 bases, with 12 bases lying between them. This CDR3 spans 15 amino acids. The CDR3 nucleotides read TGTGCCAGCAGTTTTGGGGGGCTGGGCTCCTACGAGCAGTACTTC. This translates into CASSFGGLGSYEQYF.

This clone was seen only once. The chain is built from TRBV9 and TRBJ2-7, with TRBD2 matching 7 bases. V was clipped by 0 bases and J by 3 bases; unmatched bases: 6. The CDR3 consists of 15 residues. In germline, CDR1 is SGDLS, CDR2 YYNGEE. CDR3 bases: TGTGCCAGCAGCGTAGATAGCGGGCCCTTCTACGAGCAGTACTTC. Translation: CASSVDSGPFYEQYF.

The chain is built from TRBV28 and TRBJ1-2, with TRBD1 identical over 8 bases. After removal of 6 bases from V and 7 bases from J, the junction contained 10 bases not matched to a gene. Germline values: CDR1 MDHEN, CDR2 SYDVKM. The CDR3 sequence is 14 residues long. CDR3 coding DNA: TGTGCCAGCAGCCCTCCCGACAGGGGCCCTGGCTACACCTTC. As protein: CASSPPDRGPGYTF.

The V and J genes are TRBV29-1 and TRBJ1-2; no clear D gene. V dropped 4 bases and J dropped 4 bases, with 13 bases sitting between them. CDR3 length: 13 residues. Germline values: CDR1 SQVTM, CDR2 ANQGSEA. Here the CDR3 reads CSVVGPSFYGYTF. The CDR3 bases are TGCAGCGTTGTTGGACCTTCTTTCTATGGCTACACCTTC.

Only a few counts were recorded for this clone. This chain links TRBV6-5 with TRBJ2-7; 7 bases are shared with TRBD2. CDR3 length equals 14 residues. Germline V gene lookup returns CDR1 MNHEY and CDR2 SVGAGI. The DNA for the CDR3 is TGTGCTTCGGGAGCGGGAAATTTGTACTACGAGCAGTACTTC. The encoded protein is CASGAGNLYYEQYF.

The chain recombines TRBV15 with TRBJ1-5; the D gene is possibly TRBD1 (6 bases). Germline CDR1 and CDR2: LNHNV and YYDKDF (reference sequence). This CDR3 is 16 amino acids long. V lost 0 bases to trimming and J lost 4 bases, with 13 bases between them. CDR3 loop: CATSRDPQGPNQPQHF. CDR3 nucleotides: TGTGCCACCAGCAGAGACCCACAGGGACCGAATCAGCCCCAGCATTTT.

The V call is TRBV5-1, the J call TRBJ2-3; a weak D match, TRBD1 (6 bases). This CDR3 contains 16 residues. Germline assignment: CDR1 SGHRS and CDR2 YFSETQ. V was trimmed by 0 bases and J by 0 bases, leaving 11 bases between them. CDR3 loop: CASSLGTASSTDTQYF. CDR3 bases: TGCGCCAGCAGCTTGGGGACAGCCTCTAGCACAGATACGCAGTATTTT.

J is TRBJ2-1 and V is TRBV5-5, with 7 bases aligning to TRBD2. The CDR3 length is 15 residues. J was trimmed by 3 bases and V by 0 bases; bases with no gene match: 3. Germline CDR1 SGHKS, CDR2 YYEKEE (reference sequence). CDR3 coding DNA: TGTGCCAGCAGCTTGGACAGCGGGATCTACAATGAGCAGTTCTTC. Translation gives CASSLDSGIYNEQFF.

V is TRBV7-8 and J is TRBJ2-1; 10 bases fit TRBD2. This CDR3 region has 17 residues. The V gene end was trimmed by 5 bases and the J gene end by 15 bases; junction bases not matched to a gene: 22. The germline V gene has CDR1 SGHVS and CDR2 FQNEAQ. The CDR3 DNA is TGTGCCAGCAGCCCCCTAGGGGCTAGCGGGAGTTCATTTGAGTTGTTCTTC. Protein: CASSPLGASGSSFELFF.

The chain uses TRBV11-2 and TRBJ1-1; D unclear. The germline gives CDR1 SGHAT, CDR2 FQNNGV. The CDR3 runs to 15 residues. Trimming took off 4 bases at V and 3 bases at J, with 15 bases between the two ends. CDR3 residues: CASSYAGFGYTEAFF. DNA for the CDR3: TGTGCCAGCAGCTATGCGGGCTTCGGCTACACTGAAGCTTTCTTT.

The chain combines TRBV11-1 with TRBJ1-4, with 7 bases identical to TRBD1. In germline, CDR1 is SGHAT, CDR2 FQDESV (reference sequence). V was pared by 5 bases and J by 8 bases, with 11 bases of the junction left unmatched. This CDR3 has 15 amino acids. CDR3 amino acids: CASSVRQGSGEKLFF. DNA of the CDR3: TGTGCCAGCAGCGTACGACAGGGATCGGGAGAAAAACTGTTTTTT. Filled out from reference TRBV11-1 and TRBJ1-4, the complete variable domain reads EAEVAQSPRYKITEKSQAVAFWCDPISGHATLYWYRQILGQGPELLVQFQDESVVDDSQLPKDRFSAERLKGVDSTLKIQPAELGDSAMYLCASSVRQGSGEKLFFGSGTQLSVL.

The chain uses TRBV7-3 and TRBJ1-1, with D perhaps TRBD1 (6 bases). The length of the CDR3 is 16 residues. The V gene's germline CDR1 is SGHTA and CDR2 FQGTGA. Trimming stripped 1 base from V and 4 bases from J, with 16 bases between. CDR3 in amino acids: CASSLNIGGYATEAFF. The DNA of the CDR3 is TGTGCCAGCAGCTTAAATATCGGGGGCTACGCCACTGAAGCTTTCTTT.

The chain has TRBV7-2 and TRBJ2-2, with D possibly matching TRBD1 (7 bases). V was trimmed by 5 bases and J by 4 bases, leaving 17 bases between them. This CDR3 has 16 amino acids. From germline, CDR1 is SGHTA and CDR2 FQGNSA. The CDR3 DNA sequence: TGTGCCAGCAGCACAGGAGGGGGCAGGGGCACCGGGGAGCTGTTTTTT. Translation gives CASSTGGGRGTGELFF.

V gene TRBV7-2 combines with J gene TRBJ2-3; D is perhaps TRBD1 or TRBD2 (5 bases each). This CDR3 is built from 12 residues. V was trimmed by 5 bases and J by 7 bases, leaving 10 bases between them. Germline V gene data show CDR1 as SGHTA and CDR2 as FQGNSA. The CDR3 loop is CASSPGQYTQYF. The CDR3 coding sequence is TGTGCCAGCAGCCCGGGGCAGTATACGCAGTATTTT.

The chain uses TRBV28 and TRBJ1-5; D unresolved. In germline, CDR1 is MDHEN, CDR2 SYDVKM. V lost 7 bases and J 0 bases, leaving 13 bases between the germline ends. The CDR3 runs to 15 residues. CDR3 in DNA: TGTGCCAGCACCCGCAGTACGTATAGCAATCAGCCCCAGCATTTT. Residues: CASTRSTYSNQPQHF.

The rearrangement joins TRBV6-5 to TRBJ1-1; tentative D call: TRBD1 (5 bases). CDR1 and CDR2 (germline): MNHEY, SVGAGI. The CDR3 consists of 14 residues. The V end lost 6 bases, the J end lost 4 bases, and 15 bases lay between the germline ends. The CDR3 loop is CASSKGRRGTEAFF. CDR3 bases: TGTGCCAGCAGCAAGGGGCGCCGGGGCACTGAAGCTTTCTTT.

The rearrangement joins TRBV9 to TRBJ2-3; D not resolved. This CDR3 contains 17 residues. V was cut by 0 bases and J by 1 base, with 15 bases left in between. Looked up from germline, CDR1 is SGDLS and CDR2 is YYNGEE. The CDR3 region is CASSVAVRPGGTDTQYF. The CDR3 nucleotides are TGTGCCAGCAGCGTAGCGGTCCGTCCTGGTGGCACAGATACGCAGTATTTT.